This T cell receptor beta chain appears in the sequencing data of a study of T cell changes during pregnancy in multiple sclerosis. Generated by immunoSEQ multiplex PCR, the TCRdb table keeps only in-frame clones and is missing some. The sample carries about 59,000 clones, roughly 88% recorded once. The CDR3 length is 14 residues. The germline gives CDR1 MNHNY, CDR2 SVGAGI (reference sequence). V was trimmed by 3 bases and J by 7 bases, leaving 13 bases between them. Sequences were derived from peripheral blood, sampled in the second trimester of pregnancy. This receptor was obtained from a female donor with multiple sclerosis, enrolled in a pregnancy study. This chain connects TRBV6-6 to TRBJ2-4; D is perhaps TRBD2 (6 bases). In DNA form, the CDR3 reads TGTGCCAGCAGTTATTTCGGGGACTCCAACATTCAGTACTTC. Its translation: CASSYFGDSNIQYF.